This TCR beta chain came from a study of OX40 agonist ivuxolimab in advanced cancers. This CDR3 is 15 amino acids long. Trimming removed 0 bases from V and 1 base from J, with 9 bases in between. CDR1 is LNHDA and CDR2 is SQIVND in the germline V gene (reference sequence). This clone is a singleton in its sample. Using immunoSEQ multiplex PCR, the repertoire was profiled, and TCRdb retains in-frame clones only, with some absent. The data show roughly 100,000 clones, 80% to 90% seen once. Anyone with autoimmune disease history or systemic immunosuppression was excluded. Sequenced material: CD4+ or CD8+ T cells sorted from blood, taken in a trial of the OX40 agonist ivuxolimab. This chain connects TRBV19 to TRBJ2-5; D is possibly TRBD1 (6 bases). This sequence was found in an adult with an advanced solid tumor such as melanoma, head and neck, liver or kidney cancer. The DNA of the CDR3 is TGTGCCAGTAGTATAGATGGGGGCGGCCAAGAGACCCAGTACTTC. Its protein is CASSIDGGGQETQYF.